One sample yielded the 12 T cell receptor beta chains listed below, sequenced in a study of blood T cell repertoires in COVID-19. The method was immunoSEQ multiplex PCR; TCRdb's version includes in-frame clones alone and lacks a portion of them. The sample includes 350,000 to 450,000 clones, around 89% of them seen just once. Material: PBMCs or T cells enriched from blood (not recorded which). The source of these receptors is a man aged 25-45 years who had recovered from COVID-19.

V is TRBV19 and J is TRBJ2-7, with 10 bases lining up with TRBD2. Per the germline V gene, CDR1 is LNHDA and CDR2 is SQIVND (reference sequence). CDR3 size: 15 residues. V shed 4 bases, J shed 4 bases, and the junction held 7 bases outside the gene matches. The CDR3 DNA reads TGTGCCAGTAGTAAGAAAGCGGGAGGGCCTTACGAGCAGTACTTC. Translation gives CASSKKAGGPYEQYF.

The chain carries TRBV5-8 and TRBJ2-3, with 10 bases that match TRBD2. CDR3 length equals 20 residues. CDR1 and CDR2 from the germline V gene are SGHTS and YDEGEE. Trimming at V came to 7 bases and at J to 1 base, leaving 21 bases not matched to a gene. The CDR3, as DNA: TGTGCCAGCCCTAATGGCGCCCTAGCGGGAGTCAGGTTTGGCACAGATACGCAGTATTTT. Encoded protein: CASPNGALAGVRFGTDTQYF.

The chain uses TRBV5-4 and TRBJ1-4; D is uncertain. The CDR3 loop spans 12 amino acids. The germline V gene encodes CDR1 SGHNT and CDR2 YYREEE (reference sequence). Trimming shortened V by 0 bases and J by 10 bases, and 7 bases separated the two germline ends. The CDR3 bases are TGTGCCAGCAGCTTGGATATATCAAAACTGTTTTTT. Protein sequence: CASSLDISKLFF.

This clone was counted once. This sequence joins TRBV7-8 and TRBJ2-7, with D possibly being TRBD1 (6 bases). V shed 5 bases and J shed 2 bases, with 19 bases lying between them. Germline CDR1 SGHVS, CDR2 FQNEAQ. The length of the CDR3 is 16 residues. This CDR3 reads CASSLSIGAGAYEQYF. Written as DNA, the CDR3 is TGTGCCAGCAGCCTCTCAATAGGGGCAGGGGCCTACGAGCAGTACTTC.

The J gene is TRBJ2-1, the V gene TRBV12-3 or TRBV12-4; D is unresolved. The CDR3 covers 13 residues. Trimming stripped 4 bases from V and 5 bases from J, with 9 bases between. CDR3 sequence (DNA): TGTGCCAGCAGTTCCGTCGTTGACAATGAGCAGTTCTTC. This encodes CASSSVVDNEQFF.

The chain has TRBV27 and TRBJ1-2; a possible D gene is TRBD1 (6 bases). Germline lookup yields CDR1 MNHEY and CDR2 SMNVEV (reference sequence). CDR3 length: 15 amino acids. The ends were cut back, 3 bases at V and 0 bases at J, with 11 bases in the middle. The CDR3 DNA reads TGTGCCAGCAGTTTGGGCAGGGGTACTAACTATGGCTACACCTTC. Its translation: CASSLGRGTNYGYTF.

This sequence joins TRBV7-3 and TRBJ2-3; D is perhaps TRBD1 (6 bases). V was shortened by 1 base and J by 4 bases, with 9 bases between the two germline ends. The CDR3 totals 14 residues. Germline CDR1 and CDR2: SGHTA and FQGTGA. Here the CDR3 reads CASSLSGGADTQYF. The CDR3 DNA sequence: TGTGCCAGCAGCTTAAGTGGGGGCGCAGATACGCAGTATTTT. Supplemented by reference TRBV7-3 and TRBJ2-3, the full variable domain reads GAGVSQTPSNKVTEKGKYVELRCDPISGHTALYWYRQSLGQGPEFLIYFQGTGAADDSGLPNDRFFAVRPEGSVSTLKIQRTERGDSAVYLCASSLSGGADTQYFGPGTRLTVL.

The chain uses TRBV12-3 or TRBV12-4 and TRBJ1-6, with D maybe TRBD1 (6 bases). V shed 6 bases and J shed 8 bases, with 11 bases lying between them. CDR3 length equals 13 residues. CDR3 sequence reads: CASSQDSYSPLHF. DNA of the CDR3: TGTGCCAGCAGCCAGGACAGCTATTCACCCCTCCACTTT.

This rearrangement joins TRBV9 to TRBJ2-5; 14 bases are shared with TRBD2. Germline loops: CDR1 SGDLS, CDR2 YYNGEE. The CDR3 extends over 16 amino acids. V was pared by 4 bases and J by 5 bases, with 7 bases of the junction left unmatched. The CDR3 DNA reads TGTGCCAGCAGCACTGGGACTAGCGGGAGTCAGGAGACCCAGTACTTC. Translating gives CASSTGTSGSQETQYF.

The gene calls are TRBV5-6 and TRBJ2-7, with a weak D call TRBD2 (5 bases). The CDR3 is 14 residues long. Trimming pared 1 base from V and 6 bases from J, leaving 14 bases between. Germline V gene data show CDR1 as SGHDT and CDR2 as YYEEEE. CDR3 amino acids: CASSLLFPGVEQYF. CDR3 DNA: TGTGCCAGCAGCTTGCTTTTCCCCGGGGTCGAGCAGTACTTC. The full variable domain, in which reference TRBV5-6 and TRBJ2-7 provide the parts outside the CDR3, is DAGVTQSPTHLIKTRGQQVTLRCSPKSGHDTVSWYQQALGQGPQFIFQYYEEEERQRGNFPDRFSGHQFPNYSSELNVNALLLGDSALYLCASSLLFPGVEQYFGPGTRLTVT.

This clone was detected once. The chain employs TRBV6-6 and TRBJ2-1, with 7 bases matching TRBD2. The V gene end was trimmed by 2 bases and the J gene end by 5 bases; junction bases not matched to a gene: 6. The germline V gene has CDR1 MNHNY and CDR2 SVGAGI (reference sequence). This CDR3 is 15 amino acids long. The CDR3 nucleotides read TGTGCCAGCAGTTACCTGTCTAGCGGTAACAATGAGCAGTTCTTC. It translates to CASSYLSSGNNEQFF.

The chain carries TRBV5-8 and TRBJ2-7; 11 bases map to TRBD1. CDR1 and CDR2 from the germline V gene are SGHTS and YDEGEE. Trimming removed 5 bases from V and 6 bases from J; junction bases left unmatched: 7. This CDR3 contains 14 residues. For the CDR3, the DNA is TGTGCCAGCAGAGCGGGACAGGGGGTTAGCGAGCAGTACTTC. Protein sequence: CASRAGQGVSEQYF.